The 20 T cell receptor beta chains below all came from one sample that was sequenced in a study of vaccination and CD4 T cells after COVID-19. These receptors' targets are unknown. Cultured CD4+ T cell DNA underwent sequencing with the Oncomine TCR Beta short-read assay. TCRdb recomputed calls from the PCR reads with MiXCR, one row per CDR3 protein. This table has approximately 11,000 distinct CDR3 sequences, about 37% appearing once. Treatment: approximately nine-day PBMC culture with coronavirus spike peptide pools or control peptides (ViraFEST assay). The specimen was cultured CD4+ T cells from blood. Source of these receptors: a human donor with COVID-19.

This clonotype has only a few counts. The chain couples TRBV28 to TRBJ1-1; D gene ambiguous. This CDR3 spans 12 amino acids. Germline loops: CDR1 MDHEN, CDR2 SYDVKM. V shed 2 bases and J shed 3 bases, with 4 bases lying between them. CDR3 amino acids: CASSLLYTEAFF. The DNA of the CDR3 is TGTGCCAGCAGTTTACTGTACACTGAAGCTTTCTTT.

CDR3 residues: CASRGQTEAFF. CDR3 in DNA: TGCGCCAGCAGAGGGCAGACTGAAGCTTTCTTT. This sequence joins TRBV5-1 and TRBJ1-1; D gene unclear. Between the trimmed V and J ends, which lost 5 bases and 5 bases, there was a span of 7 bases. There are 11 residues in the CDR3. Germline-derived CDR1 and CDR2 are SGHRS and YFSETQ.

Judged by abundance, this clonotype is medium-sized. The gene calls are TRBV20-1 and TRBJ1-1; TRBD1 aligns across 10 bases. This CDR3 has 16 residues. Germline CDR1 and CDR2: DFQATT and SNEGSKA (reference sequence). J was trimmed by 5 bases and V by 5 bases; bases with no gene match: 14. Here the CDR3 DNA reads TGCAGTGCTGGGACAGGGGTTTTCGAATCGGGGACTGAAGCTTTCTTT. This encodes CSAGTGVFESGTEAFF.

This rearrangement joins TRBV6-1 to TRBJ2-5; perhaps D is TRBD1 or TRBD2 (6 bases each). CDR1 MNHNS and CDR2 SASEGT come from the germline V gene. V dropped 11 bases and J dropped 2 bases, with 15 bases sitting between them. The CDR3 is 13 residues long. The CDR3 nucleotides read TGTGCCTGCGCTCGGGGGCCACAAGAGACCCAGTACTTC. This translates into CACARGPQETQYF.

Only a few counts were recorded for this clonotype. V gene TRBV6-1 combines with J gene TRBJ1-5; TRBD1 is a possible D gene (5 bases). The CDR3 is 16 amino acids. Germline CDR1 is MNHNS and CDR2 is SASEGT. Deletions cut 7 bases from V and 5 bases from J, with 21 bases between. This CDR3 is CASTKQIGTVHQPQHF. DNA for the CDR3: TGTGCCAGCACCAAACAAATAGGGACGGTGCATCAGCCCCAGCATTTT.

A few counts support this clonotype. CDR3 bases: TGTGCGAGCGGGACTACTAGGGGCTATCAGCCCCAGCATTTT. Residues: CASGTTRGYQPQHF. The V call is TRBV6-1, the J call TRBJ1-5, with D tentatively TRBD1 (5 bases). The CDR3 is 14 amino acids. Germline-derived CDR1 and CDR2 are MNHNS and SASEGT.

V is TRBV19 and J is TRBJ2-7; 7 nucleotides line up with TRBD1. CDR1 is LNHDA and CDR2 is SQIVND in the germline V gene (reference sequence). V trimming: 6 bases; J trimming: 2 bases; junction bases outside the gene matches: 10. The CDR3 spans 15 residues. CDR3 DNA sequence: TGTGCCAGTAGCCCCTCTCGGCAGGGGGCCTACGAGCAGTACTTC. Its translation: CASSPSRQGAYEQYF.

This clonotype appeared a single time. V usage is TRBV11-3 and J usage is TRBJ1-1, with 7 positions matching TRBD1. The trim removed 4 bases at V and 0 bases at J, leaving 5 bases unmatched. The CDR3 length is 15 residues. Germline-derived CDR1 and CDR2 are SGHNT and YENEEA. The CDR3 DNA reads TGTGCCAGCAGCTCCAAGGGACAGCTGAACACTGAAGCTTTCTTT. It yields the protein CASSSKGQLNTEAFF.

V is TRBV19 and J is TRBJ2-7; 9 nucleotides agree with TRBD2. The CDR3 has 17 residues. V gave up 5 bases and J gave up 7 bases; unmatched junction bases: 18. Germline V gene lookup returns CDR1 LNHDA and CDR2 SQIVND (reference sequence). The CDR3 here is CASSAGGASGVGREQYF. CDR3 nucleotide sequence: TGTGCCAGTAGTGCCGGAGGGGCTAGCGGGGTTGGGAGGGAGCAGTACTTC.

V gene TRBV7-9 combines with J gene TRBJ2-2; weak D call: TRBD2 (6 bases). The CDR3 is 14 residues long. The V gene lost 6 bases and the J gene lost 3 bases, with 11 bases spanning the gap. Germline lookup yields CDR1 SEHNR and CDR2 FQNEAQ (reference sequence). This CDR3 reads CASSGGLDTGELFF. DNA for the CDR3: TGTGCCAGCAGTGGGGGGTTGGACACCGGGGAGCTGTTTTTT.

Only a few counts were recorded for this clonotype. The rearrangement uses TRBV20-1 and TRBJ2-5, with 12 nucleotides matching TRBD1. CDR1 is DFQATT and CDR2 is SNEGSKA in the germline V gene (reference sequence). The CDR3 has 15 residues. Losses at the gene ends were 1 base for V and 5 bases for J; bases not matched to a gene: 5. The DNA of the CDR3 is TGCAGTGCTAGAGGGGACAGGGGGCCGGGCGAGACCCAGTACTTC. Encoded protein: CSARGDRGPGETQYF.

This clonotype has a handful of counts. V gene TRBV5-6 combines with J gene TRBJ2-7, with D possibly matching TRBD1 (7 bases). The V gene's germline CDR1 is SGHDT and CDR2 YYEEEE. This CDR3 spans 15 amino acids. Trimming left V 2 bases short and J 0 bases short, with 12 bases between. The DNA for the CDR3 is TGTGCCAGCAGCTTCCCAGGGGGGATCTCCTACGAGCAGTACTTC. Translated, it gives CASSFPGGISYEQYF. The whole variable domain, remainder taken from reference TRBV5-6 and TRBJ2-7, is DAGVTQSPTHLIKTRGQQVTLRCSPKSGHDTVSWYQQALGQGPQFIFQYYEEEERQRGNFPDRFSGHQFPNYSSELNVNALLLGDSALYLCASSFPGGISYEQYFGPGTRLTVT.

V usage is TRBV5-4 and J usage is TRBJ2-1; 8 bases map to TRBD2. The CDR3 is 15 amino acids. The V gene's germline CDR1 is SGHNT and CDR2 YYREEE (reference sequence). Unmatched junction bases numbered 9, after V lost 6 bases and J lost 4 bases. As DNA, the CDR3 is TGTGCCAGCACCGAAGAGCGGGGGAATTACAATGAGCAGTTCTTC. It yields the protein CASTEERGNYNEQFF. Drawing the rest from reference TRBV5-4 and TRBJ2-1, the complete variable domain is ETGVTQSPTHLIKTRGQQVTLRCSSQSGHNTVSWYQQALGQGPQFIFQYYREEENGRGNFPPRFSGLQFPNYSSELNVNALELDDSALYLCASTEERGNYNEQFFGPGTRLTVL.

The chain recombines TRBV24-1 with TRBJ2-2; possible D gene TRBD2, 5 bases. This CDR3 region has 14 residues. Germline V gene lookup returns CDR1 KGHDR and CDR2 SFDVKD. Trimming cost V 1 base and J 5 bases, with 7 bases left between them. The CDR3 coding sequence is TGTGCCACCAGTGATTTCCGGGGTACCGGGGAGCTGTTTTTT. It yields the protein CATSDFRGTGELFF.

V gene TRBV5-1 combines with J gene TRBJ2-3; TRBD2 agrees at 11 bases. The germline gives CDR1 SGHRS, CDR2 YFSETQ. The CDR3 has 17 amino acids. Trimming took 3 bases from V and 4 from J; bases not matched to a gene: 10. CDR3: CASSSPWTSGSPDTQYF. In DNA form, the CDR3 reads TGCGCCAGCAGCTCCCCCTGGACTAGCGGGTCACCAGATACGCAGTATTTT.

CDR3 sequence reads: CASSPGGSRNEQFF. Here the CDR3 DNA reads TGTGCCAGCAGCCCGGGAGGGAGTAGGAATGAGCAGTTCTTC. The V call is TRBV6-4, the J call TRBJ2-1; 8 bases are shared with TRBD2. The V segment lost 6 bases and the J segment 7 bases; nucleotides outside the gene matches: 8. The germline gives CDR1 MRHNA, CDR2 SNTAGT. The CDR3 spans 14 residues.

This clonotype was counted only a few times. The rearrangement uses TRBV20-1 and TRBJ1-2, with D possibly matching TRBD1 (5 bases). The CDR3 totals 16 residues. Trimming left V 0 bases short and J 3 bases short, with 17 bases between. Germline CDR1 and CDR2: DFQATT and SNEGSKA (reference sequence). Here the CDR3 DNA reads TGCAGTGCTAGAGATGTGAGCGGGGGGGAGTACTATGGCTACACCTTC. Translation: CSARDVSGGEYYGYTF.

The J gene is TRBJ2-4, the V gene TRBV20-1; D is possibly TRBD1 or TRBD2 (5 bases each). Trimming cost V 1 base and J 5 bases, with 9 bases left between them. Per germline, CDR1 DFQATT and CDR2 SNEGSKA (reference sequence). The CDR3 runs to 13 residues. The chain's CDR3 is CSARGDGENIQYF. CDR3 DNA: TGCAGTGCTAGAGGGGACGGAGAAAACATTCAGTACTTC.

Only a few counts were recorded for this clonotype. The CDR3, as DNA: TGTGCCAGCAGCCCCGGGACAGGCTACTACGAGCAGTACTTC. Its protein is CASSPGTGYYEQYF. The chain recombines TRBV12-3 or TRBV12-4 with TRBJ2-7; 8 bases map to TRBD1. CDR3 size: 14 residues. The junction had 7 bases not matched to a gene; V was cut back by 6 bases and J by 3 bases.

This clonotype was observed a few times. This rearrangement joins TRBV2 to TRBJ1-2, with D perhaps TRBD1 (6 bases). The length of the CDR3 is 13 residues. Per the germline V gene, CDR1 is SNHLY and CDR2 is FYNNEI. The V and J ends lost 8 bases and 0 bases respectively, with 10 bases between them. The DNA for the CDR3 is TGTGCCAGCGCCAGGGGACCTAACTATGGCTACACCTTC. It specifies CASARGPNYGYTF. Filled out from reference TRBV2 and TRBJ1-2, the complete variable domain reads EPEVTQTPSHQVTQMGQEVILRCVPISNHLYFYWYRQILGQKVEFLVSFYNNEISEKSEIFDDQFSVERPDGSNFTLKIRSTKLEDSAMYFCASARGPNYGYTFGSGTRLTVV.